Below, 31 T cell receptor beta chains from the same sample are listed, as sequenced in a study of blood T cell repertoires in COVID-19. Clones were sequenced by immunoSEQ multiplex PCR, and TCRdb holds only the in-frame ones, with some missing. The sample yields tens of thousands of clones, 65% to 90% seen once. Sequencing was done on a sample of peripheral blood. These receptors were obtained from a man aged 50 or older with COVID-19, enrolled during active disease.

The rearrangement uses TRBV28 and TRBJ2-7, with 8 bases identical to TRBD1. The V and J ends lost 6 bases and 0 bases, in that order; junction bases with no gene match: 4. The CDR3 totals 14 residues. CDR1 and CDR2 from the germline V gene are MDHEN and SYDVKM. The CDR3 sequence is CASRRTGTSYEQYF. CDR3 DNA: TGTGCCAGCAGGCGGACAGGGACCTCCTACGAGCAGTACTTC.

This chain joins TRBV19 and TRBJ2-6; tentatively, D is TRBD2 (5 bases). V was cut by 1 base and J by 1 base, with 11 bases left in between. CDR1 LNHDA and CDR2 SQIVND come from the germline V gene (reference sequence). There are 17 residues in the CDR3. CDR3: CASSIVAGGSGANVLTF. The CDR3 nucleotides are TGTGCCAGTAGTATAGTGGCAGGAGGATCTGGGGCCAACGTCCTGACTTTC.

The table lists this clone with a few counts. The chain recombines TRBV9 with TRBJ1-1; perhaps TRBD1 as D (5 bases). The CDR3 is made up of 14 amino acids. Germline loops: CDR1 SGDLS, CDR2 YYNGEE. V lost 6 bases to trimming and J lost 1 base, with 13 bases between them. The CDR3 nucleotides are TGTGCCAGCACCTACAACGGGGGGAACACTGAAGCTTTCTTT. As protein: CASTYNGGNTEAFF.

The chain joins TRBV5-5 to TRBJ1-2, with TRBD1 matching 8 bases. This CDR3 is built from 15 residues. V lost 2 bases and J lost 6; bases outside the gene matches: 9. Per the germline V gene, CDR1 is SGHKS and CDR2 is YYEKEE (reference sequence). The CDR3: CASSFFIGQGDGYTF. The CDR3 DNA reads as TGTGCCAGCAGCTTTTTTATCGGACAGGGAGATGGCTACACCTTC.

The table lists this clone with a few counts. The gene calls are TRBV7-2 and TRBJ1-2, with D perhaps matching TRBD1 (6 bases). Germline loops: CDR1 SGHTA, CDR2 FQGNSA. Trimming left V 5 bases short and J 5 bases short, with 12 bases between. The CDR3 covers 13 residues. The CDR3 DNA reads TGTGCCAGCAGCGAAAGAGGACAGTATGGCTACACCTTC. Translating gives CASSERGQYGYTF.

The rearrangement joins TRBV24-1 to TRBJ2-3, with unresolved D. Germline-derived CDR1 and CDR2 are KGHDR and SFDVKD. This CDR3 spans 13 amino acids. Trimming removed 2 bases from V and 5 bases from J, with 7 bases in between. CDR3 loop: CATSDSGGDTQYF. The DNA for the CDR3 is TGTGCCACCAGTGATTCTGGCGGAGATACGCAGTATTTT.

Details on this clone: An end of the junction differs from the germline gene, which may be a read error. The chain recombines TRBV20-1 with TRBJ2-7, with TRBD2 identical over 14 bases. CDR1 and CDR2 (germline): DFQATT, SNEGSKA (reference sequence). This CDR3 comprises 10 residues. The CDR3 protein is CSVHGTSGSF. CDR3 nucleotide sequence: TGCAGTGTACACGGGACTAGCGGGAGTTTC.

The CDR3 nucleotides read TGTGCCACCAGTGATTTAACAGGGAACACCGGGGAGCTGTTTTTT. This gives the protein CATSDLTGNTGELFF. The V call is TRBV24-1, the J call TRBJ2-2; a weak D match, TRBD1 (5 bases). V lost 1 base and J 1 base, leaving 6 bases between the germline ends. Germline CDR1 is KGHDR and CDR2 is SFDVKD. The CDR3 has 15 residues.

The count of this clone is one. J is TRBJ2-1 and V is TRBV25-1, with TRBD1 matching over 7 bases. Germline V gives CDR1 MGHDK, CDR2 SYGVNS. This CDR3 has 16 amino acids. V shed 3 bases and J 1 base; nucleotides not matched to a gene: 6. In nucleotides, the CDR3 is TGTGCCAGCAGTGAGAGGGGGCGCGTGTCCTACAATGAGCAGTTCTTC. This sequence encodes CASSERGRVSYNEQFF.

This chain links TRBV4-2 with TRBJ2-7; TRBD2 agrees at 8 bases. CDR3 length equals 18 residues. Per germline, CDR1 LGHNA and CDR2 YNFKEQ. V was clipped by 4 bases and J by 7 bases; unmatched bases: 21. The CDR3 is CASSLLGDGRAPNGEQYF. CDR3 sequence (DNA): TGTGCCAGCAGCCTCCTAGGGGACGGGAGGGCCCCTAATGGGGAGCAGTACTTC.

CDR3 in DNA: TGTGCCAGCAGTCCCGACAGGGTAAGGGAGCAGTACTTC. This gives the protein CASSPDRVREQYF. The chain employs TRBV7-3 and TRBJ2-7, with 7 nucleotides matching TRBD1. Unmatched junction bases numbered 9, after V lost 6 bases and J lost 7 bases. This CDR3 has 13 amino acids. CDR1 is SGHTA, CDR2 FQGTGA, per germline.

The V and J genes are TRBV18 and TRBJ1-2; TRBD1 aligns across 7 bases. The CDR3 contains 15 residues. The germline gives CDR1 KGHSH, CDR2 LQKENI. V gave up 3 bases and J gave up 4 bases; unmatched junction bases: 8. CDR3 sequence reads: CASSPIQGFGYGYTF. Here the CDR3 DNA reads TGTGCCAGCTCACCGATACAGGGGTTTGGCTATGGCTACACCTTC.

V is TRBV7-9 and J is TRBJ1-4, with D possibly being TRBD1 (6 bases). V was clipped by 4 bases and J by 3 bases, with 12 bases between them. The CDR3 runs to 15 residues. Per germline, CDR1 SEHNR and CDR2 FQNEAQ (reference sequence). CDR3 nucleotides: TGTGCCAGCAGCTCGCGAGGGGGGGCTAATGAAAAACTGTTTTTT. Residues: CASSSRGGANEKLFF.

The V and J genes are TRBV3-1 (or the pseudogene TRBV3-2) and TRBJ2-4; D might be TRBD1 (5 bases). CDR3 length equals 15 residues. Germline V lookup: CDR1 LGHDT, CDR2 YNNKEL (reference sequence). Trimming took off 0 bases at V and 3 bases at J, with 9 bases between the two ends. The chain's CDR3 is CASSQEGVVKNIQYF. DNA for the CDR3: TGTGCCAGCAGCCAAGAAGGGGTGGTCAAAAACATTCAGTACTTC.

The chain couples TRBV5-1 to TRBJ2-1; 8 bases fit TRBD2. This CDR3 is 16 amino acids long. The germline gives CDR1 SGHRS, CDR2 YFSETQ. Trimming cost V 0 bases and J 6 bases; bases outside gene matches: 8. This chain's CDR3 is CASSLVAGGWGNEQFF. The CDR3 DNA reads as TGCGCCAGCAGCTTGGTGGCGGGAGGTTGGGGCAATGAGCAGTTCTTC.

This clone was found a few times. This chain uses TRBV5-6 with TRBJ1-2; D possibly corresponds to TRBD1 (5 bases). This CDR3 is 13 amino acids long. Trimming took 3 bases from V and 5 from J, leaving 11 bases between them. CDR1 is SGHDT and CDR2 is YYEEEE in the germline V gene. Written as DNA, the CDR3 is TGTGCCAGCAGCTCAGGGAAGAGGTATGGCTACACCTTC. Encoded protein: CASSSGKRYGYTF.

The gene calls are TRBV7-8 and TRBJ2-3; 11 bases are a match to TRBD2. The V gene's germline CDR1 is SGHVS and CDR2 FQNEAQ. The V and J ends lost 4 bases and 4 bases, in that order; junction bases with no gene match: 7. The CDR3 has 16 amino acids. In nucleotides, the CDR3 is TGTGCCAGCAGCTCCGACCTAGCGGGAGGTTCAGATACGCAGTATTTT. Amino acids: CASSSDLAGGSDTQYF.

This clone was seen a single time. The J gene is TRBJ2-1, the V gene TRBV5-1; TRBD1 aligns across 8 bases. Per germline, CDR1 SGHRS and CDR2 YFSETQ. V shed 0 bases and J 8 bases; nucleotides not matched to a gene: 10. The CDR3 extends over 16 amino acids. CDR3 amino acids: CASSLGRTGLIDEQFF. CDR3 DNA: TGCGCCAGCAGCTTGGGACGGACAGGGTTAATCGATGAGCAGTTCTTC.

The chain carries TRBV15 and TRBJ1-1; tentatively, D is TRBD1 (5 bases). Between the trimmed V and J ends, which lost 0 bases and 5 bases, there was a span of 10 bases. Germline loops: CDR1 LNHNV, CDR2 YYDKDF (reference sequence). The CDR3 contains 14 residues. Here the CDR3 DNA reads TGTGCCACCAGCAGAGATGTGGGGGGGACTGAAGCTTTCTTT. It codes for CATSRDVGGTEAFF.

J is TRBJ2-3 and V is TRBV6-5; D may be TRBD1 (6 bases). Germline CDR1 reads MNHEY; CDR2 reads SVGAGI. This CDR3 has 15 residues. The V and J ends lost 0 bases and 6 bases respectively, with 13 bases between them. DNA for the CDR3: TGTGCCAGCAGTTACTCGAAACAGGGTCGGGATACGCAGTATTTT. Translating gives CASSYSKQGRDTQYF.

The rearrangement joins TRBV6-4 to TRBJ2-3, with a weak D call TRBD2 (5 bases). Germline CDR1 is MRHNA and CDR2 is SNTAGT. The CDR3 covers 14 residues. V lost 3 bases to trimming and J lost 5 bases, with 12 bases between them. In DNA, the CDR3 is TGTGCCAGCAGTGATAGAGGGTTAGGAGATACGCAGTATTTT. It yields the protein CASSDRGLGDTQYF.

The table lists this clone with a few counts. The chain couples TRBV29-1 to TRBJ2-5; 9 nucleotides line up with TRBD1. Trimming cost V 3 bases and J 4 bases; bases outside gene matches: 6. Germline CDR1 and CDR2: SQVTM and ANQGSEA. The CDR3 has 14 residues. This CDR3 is CSVEWHRGPETQYF. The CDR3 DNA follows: TGCAGCGTTGAGTGGCACAGGGGGCCAGAGACCCAGTACTTC.

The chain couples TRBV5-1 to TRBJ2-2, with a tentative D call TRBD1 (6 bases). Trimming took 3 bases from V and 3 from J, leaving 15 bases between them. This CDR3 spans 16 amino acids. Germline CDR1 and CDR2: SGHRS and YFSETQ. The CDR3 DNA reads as TGCGCCAGCAGCTCCACAGGGAGTCCGGACACCGGGGAGCTGTTTTTT. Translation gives CASSSTGSPDTGELFF.

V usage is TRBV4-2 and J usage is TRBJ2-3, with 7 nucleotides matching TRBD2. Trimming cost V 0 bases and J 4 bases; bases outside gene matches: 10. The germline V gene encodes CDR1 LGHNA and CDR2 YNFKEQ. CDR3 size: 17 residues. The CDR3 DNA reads TGTGCCAGCAGCCAAGAGAGGTCCGGGAGGTCCTCAGATACGCAGTATTTT. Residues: CASSQERSGRSSDTQYF.

The CDR3 coding sequence is TGTGCCAGCCAGACTTCAAGAGCGGGAGTGGGCGGGGAGCTGTTTTTT. This gives the protein CASQTSRAGVGGELFF. The chain uses TRBV2 and TRBJ2-2, with 8 bases that match TRBD2. CDR3 length: 16 amino acids. Germline CDR1 is SNHLY and CDR2 is FYNNEI. Germline trimming cut 8 bases from V and 7 bases from J; bases unmatched to any gene: 15.

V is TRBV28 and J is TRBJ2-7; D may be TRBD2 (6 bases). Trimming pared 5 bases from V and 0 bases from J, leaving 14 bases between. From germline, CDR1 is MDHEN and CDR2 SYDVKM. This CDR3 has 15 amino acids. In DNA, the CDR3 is TGTGCCAGCAGTCTCCTCGGGACTGGCTCCTACGAGCAGTACTTC. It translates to CASSLLGTGSYEQYF.

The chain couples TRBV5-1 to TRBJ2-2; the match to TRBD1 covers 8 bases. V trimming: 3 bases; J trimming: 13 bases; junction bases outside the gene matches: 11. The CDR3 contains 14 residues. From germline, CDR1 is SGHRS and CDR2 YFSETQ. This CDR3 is CASSYGTGVPALFF. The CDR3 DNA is TGCGCCAGCAGCTACGGGACAGGCGTGCCCGCGCTGTTTTTT. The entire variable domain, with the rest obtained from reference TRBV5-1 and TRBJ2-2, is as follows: KAGVTQTPRYLIKTRGQQVTLSCSPISGHRSVSWYQQTPGQGLQFLFEYFSETQRNKGNFPGRFSGRQFSNSRSEMNVSTLELGDSALYLCASSYGTGVPALFFGEGSRLTVL.

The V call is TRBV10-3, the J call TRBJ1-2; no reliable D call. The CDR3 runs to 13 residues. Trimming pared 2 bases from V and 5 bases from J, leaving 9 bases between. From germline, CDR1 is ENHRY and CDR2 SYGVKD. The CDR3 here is CAISEQARYGYTF. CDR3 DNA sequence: TGTGCCATCAGTGAGCAAGCACGTTATGGCTACACCTTC.

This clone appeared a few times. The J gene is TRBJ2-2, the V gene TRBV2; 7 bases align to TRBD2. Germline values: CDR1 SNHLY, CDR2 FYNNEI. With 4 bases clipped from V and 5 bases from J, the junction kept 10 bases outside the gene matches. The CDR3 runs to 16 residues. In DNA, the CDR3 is TGTGCCAGCAGTGCAGCTAGACTAGCCCGGACCGGGGAGCTGTTTTTT. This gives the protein CASSAARLARTGELFF.

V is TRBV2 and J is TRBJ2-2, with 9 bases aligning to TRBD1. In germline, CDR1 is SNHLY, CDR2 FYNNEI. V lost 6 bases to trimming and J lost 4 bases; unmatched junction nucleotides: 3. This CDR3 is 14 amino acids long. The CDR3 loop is CASRRQGGTGELFF. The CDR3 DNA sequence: TGTGCCAGCAGAAGACAGGGGGGCACCGGGGAGCTGTTTTTT.

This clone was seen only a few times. Here the CDR3 reads CAWTRDSNQPQHF. The CDR3 region has the DNA TGTGCCTGGACACGCGATAGCAATCAGCCCCAGCATTTT. The V gene is TRBV30, the J gene TRBJ1-5; D remains ambiguous. V lost 4 bases and J lost 0, with 7 bases in between. CDR1 is GTSNPN and CDR2 is SVGIG in the germline V gene (reference sequence). This CDR3 is 13 amino acids long.